One and the same sample provided the 9 T cell receptor beta chains below, sequenced in a study of blood T cells in healthy people across ages. With a J-beta primer mix and a sample-barcoded 5' primer, a second PCR ran roughly 6 to 12 cycles. TCRdb fed the 5' RACE reads into MiXCR, producing one record per CDR3 protein. The sample contains hundreds of thousands of distinct CDR3 sequences, roughly 49% of which appear only once. Specimen: blood. The receptors were gathered from a woman aged 55-69 years in good health.

This clonotype was seen at least ten times. The chain links TRBV2 to TRBJ2-5; 9 nucleotides agree with TRBD1. Germline CDR1 reads SNHLY; CDR2 reads FYNNEI. The CDR3 is 14 residues long. The ends lost 5 bases at V and 6 bases at J; junction bases unmatched: 7. This CDR3 reads CASSRTDRGKTQYF. The DNA for the CDR3 is TGTGCCAGCAGTCGAACGGACAGGGGAAAGACCCAGTACTTC.

The V gene is TRBV5-1, the J gene TRBJ2-7; TRBD1 might be the D (6 bases). The CDR3 runs 16 residues. V lost 1 base and J lost 6, with 20 bases in between. Germline V gene lookup returns CDR1 SGHRS and CDR2 YFSETQ. The CDR3 loop reads CASSLLVRAGAGEQYF. The CDR3 bases are TGCGCCAGCAGCTTGTTAGTTCGGGCAGGGGCCGGCGAGCAGTACTTC.

V is TRBV3-1 and J is TRBJ2-3; D is perhaps TRBD2 (6 bases). This CDR3 is built from 14 residues. Germline CDR1 LGHDT, CDR2 YNNKEL (reference sequence). The V end was cut by 1 base, the J end by 3 bases, with 8 bases between. The chain's CDR3 is CASSQGAGTDTQYF. The DNA for the CDR3 is TGTGCCAGCAGCCAAGGGGCGGGAACAGATACGCAGTATTTT.

V gene TRBV6-2 or TRBV6-3 combines with J gene TRBJ2-1; TRBD2 agrees at 10 bases. V lost 8 bases and J lost 8; bases outside the gene matches: 9. The V gene's germline CDR1 is MNHEY and CDR2 SVGEGT. CDR3 length: 14 amino acids. Here the CDR3 reads CASVGLAEKHEQFF. The CDR3, as DNA: TGTGCCAGCGTCGGACTAGCGGAGAAACATGAGCAGTTCTTC.

V usage is TRBV7-2 and J usage is TRBJ1-2; tentatively, D is TRBD1 (5 bases). Germline CDR1 and CDR2: SGHTA and FQGNSA. V lost 5 bases, J lost 2 bases, and 12 bases lay in between. This CDR3 comprises 14 residues. The CDR3 nucleotides read TGTGCCAGCAGCCCCCCCGACAGCAACTATGGCTACACCTTC. Translated, it gives CASSPPDSNYGYTF.

This clonotype was counted only a few times. This chain joins TRBV2 and TRBJ2-7, with D maybe TRBD2 (6 bases). Trimming took 5 bases from V and 7 from J, leaving 21 bases between them. The length of the CDR3 is 15 residues. Germline CDR1 reads SNHLY; CDR2 reads FYNNEI. CDR3 DNA: TGTGCCAGCAGTCCCTCGGGACTGATTTACAATGAGCAGTACTTC. Translating it yields CASSPSGLIYNEQYF.

This clonotype was detected many times. This chain joins TRBV2 and TRBJ1-2, with 9 bases matching TRBD1. This CDR3 comprises 13 residues. The germline V gene encodes CDR1 SNHLY and CDR2 FYNNEI. J lost 4 bases, V lost 6 bases, and 3 bases had no gene match. The CDR3 sequence: CASSEGQGYGYTF. The DNA for the CDR3 is TGTGCCAGCAGCGAGGGACAGGGCTATGGCTACACCTTC.

The V and J genes are TRBV11-3 and TRBJ2-7; D is unresolved. The CDR3 length is 15 residues. Between the trimmed V and J ends, which lost 2 bases and 7 bases, there was a span of 18 bases. CDR1 SGHNT and CDR2 YENEEA come from the germline V gene. The CDR3 nucleotides are TGTGCCAGCAGCTTACGACTGAGCTCCTACAATGAGCAGTACTTC. Translating it yields CASSLRLSSYNEQYF.

The rearrangement links TRBV28 to TRBJ2-2; D not certain. The germline CDR1 and CDR2 sequences are MDHEN and SYDVKM. V was clipped by 6 bases and J by 6 bases, with 23 bases between them. This CDR3 comprises 17 residues. The CDR3 loop reads CASSHDLSGLNPGELFF. The DNA for the CDR3 is TGTGCCAGCAGCCATGACTTATCCGGCTTAAATCCCGGGGAGCTGTTTTTT.